This T cell receptor (beta chain) was identified during a study of beta chain features in type 1 diabetes. About the research overall: The patient and healthy donor groups were comparable for age, gender and cell yields. Whole-study results and caveats: A pattern of fewer insertions and more deletions at VDJ junctions was seen in type 1 diabetes patients.

A remark on this clone: Antigen unknown.

V trimming: 2 bases; J trimming: 2 bases; junction bases outside the gene matches: 5. CDR1 and CDR2 from the germline V gene are SGHNT and YYREEE (reference sequence). The CDR3 extends over 15 amino acids. Expressed TCRB transcripts got sequenced, as all isolated RNA was reverse transcribed. Roughly 3.6 million reads per sample on average were obtained from naive, central memory and regulatory T cell samples. The method was immunoSEQ multiplex PCR; TCRdb's version includes in-frame clones alone and lacks a portion of them. The data show 200,000 to 250,000 clones, about 14% seen once. Each donor gave one heparinised blood draw averaging roughly 100 mL.

This sequence joins TRBV5-4 and TRBJ2-3, with TRBD2 identical over 7 bases. This TCR was sampled from a woman aged 35 to 49 in good health. The sequenced material came from naive CD4+ T cells from blood. CDR3 bases: TGTGCCAGCAGCTTTTGGGGGGGGGTCACAGATACGCAGTATTTT. Protein sequence: CASSFWGGVTDTQYF.